This T cell receptor beta chain was sequenced in a study of identical twins. Trimming removed 6 bases at V and 6 bases at J, with 20 bases between. The CDR3 sequence is 14 residues long. The germline CDR1 and CDR2 sequences are DFQATT and SNEGSKA (reference sequence). TCRdb passed the 5' RACE reads through MiXCR, listing each CDR3 protein once. The sample has approximately 230,000 distinct CDR3 sequences, over 11% seen once; the top ten hold 8.5% to 10%. This sequence joins TRBV20-1 and TRBJ2-5; D unresolved. The receptor was isolated from a woman between 18 and 29 years old in good health. Sequenced input: memory (CD45RO+) T cells sorted from blood. The CDR3 nucleotides read TGCAGTGCCCTCCGACCGCCGCTCCGGAAGACCCAGTACTTC. Its translation is CSALRPPLRKTQYF.